Listed below are T cell receptor beta chains from one sample, sequenced in a study of blood T cell repertoires in COVID-19. The repertoire was sequenced with immunoSEQ multiplex PCR; TCRdb's copy has only in-frame clones and lacks some. The table shows about 150,000 clones, with about 85% occurring only once. Material for sequencing was peripheral blood. Receptor source: a human donor in a cohort sampled during active COVID-19. Both conserved end residues are part of each CDR3. D genes are given only for firm matches. The listing skips clone size in some rows; elsewhere it reads once, few, many or a size class.

j_call	d_call	clone_size	v_call	cdr3_length	cdr3_nt	cdr3_aa
TRBJ1-5	TRBD1	many	TRBV9	15	TGTGCCAGCAGCCTCTCAGACAGGGTCGATCAGCCCCAGCATTTT	CASSLSDRVDQPQHF
TRBJ1-4	-	once	TRBV5-5	14	TGTGCCAGCAGCTCCACTCGGGGAGATGAAAAACTGTTTTTT	CASSSTRGDEKLFF
TRBJ2-1	-	-	TRBV7-2	15	TGTGCCAGCAGCTGGGGCGGGGTCTTCGGCAATGAGCAGTTCTTC	CASSWGGVFGNEQFF
TRBJ1-6	TRBD1	once	TRBV4-2	17	TGTGCCAGCAGCCAAGGTTCCCCGGGACAGGTCTATTCACCCCTCCACTTT	CASSQGSPGQVYSPLHF
TRBJ1-4	TRBD1	-	TRBV11-3	14	TGTGCCAGCAGCTACCAGGGGGCCGGAGAAAAACTGTTTTTT	CASSYQGAGEKLFF
TRBJ2-5	-	-	TRBV29-1	11	TGCAGCGTTGAACGGATGGCGGCCCAGTACTTC	CSVERMAAQYF
TRBJ2-1	-	-	TRBV5-4	13	TGTGCCAGCAGCCCGGTGGACAGTAATGAGCAGTTCTTC	CASSPVDSNEQFF
TRBJ1-4	TRBD1	few	TRBV6-6	16	TGTGCCAGCAGTTACACCGGGACAGCCTCTAATGAAAAACTGTTTTTT	CASSYTGTASNEKLFF
TRBJ1-2	-	-	TRBV9	15	TGTGCCAGCAGCGCCCAGGGGACCTCTAACTATGGCTACACCTTC	CASSAQGTSNYGYTF
TRBJ2-7	-	-	TRBV30	12	TGTGCCTGGAGTGTAGGGGAGGACGAGCAGTACTTC	CAWSVGEDEQYF
TRBJ2-3	-	-	TRBV5-4	14	TGTGCCAGCTCTTTTGGGGGGAACACAGATACGCAGTATTTT	CASSFGGNTDTQYF
TRBJ1-2	-	-	TRBV15	13	TGTGCCACCAGCCGAGATAGAGATGTTGGCTACACCTTC	CATSRDRDVGYTF
TRBJ1-1	-	-	TRBV3-1/TRBV3-2	14	TGTGCCAGCAGCCAAGTGGAAGGGAGGCAGGGAGCTTTCTTT	CASSQVEGRQGAFF
TRBJ1-1	TRBD1	-	TRBV5-1	16	TGCGCCAGCAGCCCCGGGACAGGGGGCTGGGACACTGAAGCTTTCTTT	CASSPGTGGWDTEAFF
TRBJ1-2	-	-	TRBV7-2	12	TGTGCCACCTCCCGCGGAGCGCCAGGCTACACCTTC	CATSRGAPGYTF
TRBJ2-3	TRBD2	-	TRBV30	15	TGTGCCTTGATACCGGGACTAGCGGGGGCAGATACGCAGTATTTT	CALIPGLAGADTQYF
TRBJ2-7	TRBD2	-	TRBV19	14	TGTGCCAGTAGTCAAGGACTAGGAGGTTACGAGCAGTACTTC	CASSQGLGGYEQYF
TRBJ1-2	TRBD1	-	TRBV6-5	12	TGTGCCAGCAGCCCGACAGGGAATGGCTACACCTTC	CASSPTGNGYTF
TRBJ1-2	TRBD1	-	TRBV19	16	TGTGCCAGTAGTACAGGGACAGGGTTCTTTGAGTATGGCTACACCTTC	CASSTGTGFFEYGYTF
TRBJ2-1	TRBD1	-	TRBV6-1	17	TGTGCCAGCAGTGAAGTGTTTTCGGGGACAGGGGGCTATGAGCAGTTCTTC	CASSEVFSGTGGYEQFF
TRBJ2-5	-	few	TRBV6-2/TRBV6-3	15	TGTGCCAGCAGTTACTGGATCGGGGACCAAGAGACCCAGTACTTC	CASSYWIGDQETQYF
TRBJ1-1	-	-	TRBV7-8	15	TGTGCCAGCAGCAATTTAGGGAGTCGGAACACTGAAGCTTTCTTT	CASSNLGSRNTEAFF
TRBJ1-1	TRBD1	-	TRBV4-1	19	TGCGCCAGCAGCCAATCCTCGCTCCGGGACAGGGGGCTCGGCACTGAAGCTTTCTTT	CASSQSSLRDRGLGTEAFF
TRBJ2-5	-	-	TRBV4-3	15	TGCGCCAGCAGCCAAGAGTCCGGGACTTGGGAGACCCAGTACTTC	CASSQESGTWETQYF
TRBJ1-2	TRBD1	once	TRBV19	14	TGTGCCAGTAGTATTGGGACAGGGCCCTATGGCTACACCTTC	CASSIGTGPYGYTF
TRBJ1-6	TRBD1	few	TRBV27	16	TGTGCCAGCAGTAGGGGACAGGGGGTTAGCAATTCACCCCTCCACTTT	CASSRGQGVSNSPLHF
TRBJ1-5	TRBD1	-	TRBV7-8	14	TGTGCCAGCAGTCCACAGGGGGGCAATCAGCCCCAGCATTTT	CASSPQGGNQPQHF